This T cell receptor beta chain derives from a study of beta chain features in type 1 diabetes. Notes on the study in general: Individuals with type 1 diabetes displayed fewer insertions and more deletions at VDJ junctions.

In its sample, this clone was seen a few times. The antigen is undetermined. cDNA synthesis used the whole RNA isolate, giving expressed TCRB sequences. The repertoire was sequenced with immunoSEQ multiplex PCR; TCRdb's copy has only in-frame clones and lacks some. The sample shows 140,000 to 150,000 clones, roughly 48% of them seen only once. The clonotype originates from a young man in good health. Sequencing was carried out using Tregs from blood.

The CDR3, as DNA: TGTGCCAGCAGCGGTCTATTTGGAGCTTTCTTT. This sequence encodes CASSGLFGAFF. This chain links TRBV9 with TRBJ1-1; D unclear. CDR3 length: 11 residues. The germline CDR1 and CDR2 sequences are SGDLS and YYNGEE. V was pared by 3 bases and J by 10 bases, with 10 bases between.